These 9 T cell receptor beta chains came from one sample sequenced in a study of T-cell memory formation after mild COVID-19 (dated by TCRdb to 2020 to 2022). The method was 5' RACE. TCRdb lists the instrument as Illumina NovaSeq 6000. TCRdb itself trimmed the public reads at Q25 with fastp, ran MiXCR and retained productive beta chains. Under each unique CDR3 protein, matching rows form one entry showing the most common genes and DNA. The sample has about 130,000 distinct CDR3 sequences on record, about 17% of them singletons. The leading ten clones occupy roughly 5% of the sample. The sequenced material came from PBMCs or a T cell subset sorted from them (not recorded which). The origin of the receptors is a man in his late teens or twenties who had mild COVID-19 (a few samples of this study predate the infection). The sample titles of this study are shuffled in the database, so cell type and time point are left out; the donor was told from shared clones.

The chain uses TRBV9 and TRBJ2-3, with 10 bases matching TRBD2. The CDR3 covers 16 residues. Germline V gives CDR1 SGDLS, CDR2 YYNGEE. V trimming: 3 bases; J trimming: 0 bases; junction bases outside the gene matches: 4. The CDR3 loop reads CASSGLLAGSTDTQYF. In nucleotides, the CDR3 is TGTGCCAGCAGCGGATTACTAGCGGGGAGCACAGATACGCAGTATTTT.

This clonotype was seen more than once but under ten times. The CDR3 loop reads CASSGGGWTDTQYF. The CDR3 nucleotides are TGTGCCAGCAGCGGCGGGGGGTGGACAGATACGCAGTATTTT. The genes are TRBV7-2 and TRBJ2-3, with 8 bases matching TRBD2. Germline loops: CDR1 SGHTA, CDR2 FQGNSA. The ends lost 5 bases at V and 3 bases at J; junction bases unmatched: 4. This CDR3 contains 14 residues.

This clonotype was counted ten times or more. The V and J genes are TRBV5-1 and TRBJ2-5; TRBD1 is a possible D gene (6 bases). The V and J ends lost 7 bases and 2 bases respectively, with 9 bases between them. Germline-derived CDR1 and CDR2 are SGHRS and YFSETQ. This CDR3 has 12 residues. The CDR3 DNA sequence: TGCGCCAGCGGGCAGGGGCAAGAGACCCAGTACTTC. Amino acid sequence: CASGQGQETQYF.

The J gene is TRBJ2-7, the V gene TRBV20-1, with TRBD2 identical over 8 bases. Losses at the gene ends were 6 bases for V and 5 bases for J; bases not matched to a gene: 6. The germline V gene encodes CDR1 DFQATT and CDR2 SNEGSKA (reference sequence). The CDR3 is 12 amino acids. CDR3 amino acids: CSASGGLNEQYV. CDR3 DNA sequence: TGCAGTGCCAGCGGGGGTCTCAACGAGCAGTACGTC.

The chain combines TRBV6-6 with TRBJ2-3; weak D call: TRBD1 (6 bases). V was trimmed by 4 bases and J by 2 bases, leaving 16 bases between them. Germline CDR1 reads MNHNY; CDR2 reads SVGAGI (reference sequence). CDR3 length: 16 residues. Here the CDR3 reads CASSLRGSTLTDTQYF. The DNA of the CDR3 is TGTGCCAGCAGTTTGAGGGGGAGTACCCTCACAGATACGCAGTATTTT.

The rearrangement uses TRBV6-5 and TRBJ1-1; no clear D gene. Germline lookup yields CDR1 MNHEY and CDR2 SVGAGI. Between the trimmed V and J ends, which lost 10 bases and 5 bases, there was a span of 17 bases. The CDR3 contains 13 residues. CDR3 loop: CATYSRMGTEAFF. The CDR3, as DNA: TGTGCCACCTACTCGCGAATGGGAACTGAAGCTTTCTTT.

There are a few counts of this clonotype. This chain connects TRBV9 to TRBJ1-1; D unclear. The CDR3 has 13 residues. The V end lost 2 bases, the J end lost 3 bases, and 8 bases lay between the germline ends. In germline, CDR1 is SGDLS, CDR2 YYNGEE. CDR3 in amino acids: CASSVDTDTEAFF. The CDR3 coding sequence is TGTGCCAGCAGCGTTGACACCGACACTGAAGCTTTCTTT.

The chain combines TRBV12-3 or TRBV12-4 with TRBJ2-5, with TRBD2 identical over 8 bases. This CDR3 is 16 amino acids long. Unmatched junction bases numbered 9, after V lost 2 bases and J lost 4 bases. Written as DNA, the CDR3 is TGTGCCAGCAGTTTAACGGGGGGGCAGGTTGGAGAGACCCAGTACTTC. It codes for CASSLTGGQVGETQYF.

This clonotype was seen only a few times. This chain links TRBV7-2 with TRBJ2-5; the D gene is possibly TRBD2 (5 bases). Germline CDR1 reads SGHTA; CDR2 reads FQGNSA. The CDR3 has 14 amino acids. The ends were cut back, 5 bases at V and 7 bases at J, with 17 bases in the middle. This CDR3 is CASSPQRLPGTQYF. Written as DNA, the CDR3 is TGTGCCAGCAGCCCCCAGCGGCTCCCTGGGACCCAGTACTTC.